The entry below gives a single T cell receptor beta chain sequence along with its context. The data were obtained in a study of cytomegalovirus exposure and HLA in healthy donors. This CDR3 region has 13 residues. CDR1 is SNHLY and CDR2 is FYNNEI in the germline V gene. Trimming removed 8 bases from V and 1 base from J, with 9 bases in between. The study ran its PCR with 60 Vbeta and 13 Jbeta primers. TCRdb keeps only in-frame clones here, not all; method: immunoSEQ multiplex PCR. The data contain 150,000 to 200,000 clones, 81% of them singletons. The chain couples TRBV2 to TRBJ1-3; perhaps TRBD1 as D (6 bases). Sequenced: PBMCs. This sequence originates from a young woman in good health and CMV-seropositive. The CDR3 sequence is CASQGQSGNTIYF. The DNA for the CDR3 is TGTGCCAGCCAAGGACAGTCTGGAAACACCATATATTTT.